The 25 T cell receptor beta chains given below trace back to one sample, sequenced in a study of graft-versus-host responses after intestinal transplantation (dated by TCRdb to the early 2020s). Library prep was done by the immunoSEQ multiplex PCR assay. TCRdb obtained this table from immuneACCESS and retained in-frame rearrangements with V and J assigned. These tables miss some clones; where compared with another copy, unresolved V genes account for less than half of the shortfall, and the remainder is unexplained. Present in this sample are some 25,000 clones, 85% to 95% of which were seen just once. The ten largest clones take up around 0.54% of the sample. Sequenced material: PBMCs, taken 18 days after transplant. These receptors originate from a human patient who received an intestinal transplant, so some T cells may come from the graft donor.

The chain has TRBV7-9 and TRBJ2-7, with D possibly called TRBD1 or TRBD2 (5 bases each). The germline V gene encodes CDR1 SEHNR and CDR2 FQNEAQ (reference sequence). The CDR3 sequence is 17 residues long. V shed 4 bases and J shed 3 bases, with 22 bases lying between them. The CDR3 reads CASSSPGASATYYEQYF. The CDR3 DNA sequence: TGTGCCAGCAGCTCACCCGGGGCCTCCGCTACTTACTACGAGCAGTACTTC.

The V gene is TRBV19, the J gene TRBJ1-2; D is possibly TRBD1 (6 bases). V was trimmed by 6 bases and J by 8 bases, leaving 13 bases between them. The CDR3 sequence is 12 residues long. Germline CDR1 and CDR2: LNHDA and SQIVND (reference sequence). The CDR3 coding sequence is TGTGCCAGTAGACAGGGAGGAGGCGGCTACACCTTC. Amino acid sequence: CASRQGGGGYTF. The whole variable domain, remainder taken from reference TRBV19 and TRBJ1-2, is DGGITQSPKYLFRKEGQNVTLSCEQNLNHDAMYWYRQDPGQGLRLIYYSQIVNDFQKGDIAEGYSVSREKKESFPLTVTSAQKNPTAFYLCASRQGGGGYTFGSGTRLTVV.

About this clone: The sample contains more than one DNA sequence encoding this CDR3. The chain employs TRBV7-9 and TRBJ2-5; perhaps TRBD1 as D (6 bases). The CDR3 is made up of 15 amino acids. V lost 11 bases to trimming and J lost 0 bases, with 19 bases between them. The germline V gene encodes CDR1 SEHNR and CDR2 FQNEAQ (reference sequence). The CDR3 reads CALFGGRGYQETQYF. The CDR3 DNA is TGTGCCCTCTTTGGGGGTAGGGGGTACCAAGAGACCCAGTACTTC.

This chain links TRBV27 with TRBJ1-2; tentative D call: TRBD1 (6 bases). Trimming stripped 6 bases from V and 6 bases from J, with 20 bases between. This CDR3 has 15 amino acids. The germline V gene has CDR1 MNHEY and CDR2 SMNVEV (reference sequence). The CDR3 here is CASSLVRGALDGYTF. The CDR3 DNA sequence: TGTGCCAGCAGCTTGGTGCGGGGGGCTTTAGATGGCTACACCTTC.

V is TRBV15 and J is TRBJ1-2, with TRBD1 identical over 7 bases. This CDR3 is built from 15 residues. V lost 1 base to trimming and J lost 4 bases; unmatched junction nucleotides: 6. Germline V gene data show CDR1 as LNHNV and CDR2 as YYDKDF (reference sequence). CDR3 sequence: CATSRVTGTGYGYTF. In DNA form, the CDR3 reads TGTGCCACCAGCAGAGTGACAGGGACCGGCTATGGCTACACCTTC.

The CDR3 bases are TGTGCCAGCAGCCAAGCTCGGAGGGCGAATTCACCCCTCCACTTT. Protein: CASSQARRANSPLHF. J is TRBJ1-6 and V is TRBV14; D unclear. The CDR3 runs 15 residues. Trimming shortened V by 1 base and J by 7 bases, and 11 bases separated the two germline ends. The germline CDR1 and CDR2 sequences are SGHDN and FVKESK.

This clone showed up just once. CDR3 coding DNA: TGTGCCAGTAGTATGAGGACTAGCGGGGGGGTTGCTGAGCAGTTCTTC. Encoded protein: CASSMRTSGGVAEQFF. V usage is TRBV19 and J usage is TRBJ2-1; 15 bases are shared with TRBD2. From germline, CDR1 is LNHDA and CDR2 SQIVND (reference sequence). With V trimmed by 3 bases and J by 9 bases, 6 bases remained unmatched. This CDR3 has 16 amino acids.

This sequence joins TRBV13 and TRBJ2-7, with a possible D match to TRBD2 (5 bases). Per the germline V gene, CDR1 is PRHDT and CDR2 is FYEKMQ (reference sequence). The CDR3 sequence is 12 residues long. V was cut by 2 bases and J by 4 bases, with 6 bases left in between. The CDR3 bases are TGTGCCAGCAGCTTACGGGATTACGAGCAGTACTTC. Protein product: CASSLRDYEQYF.

There are a few counts of this clone. The V gene is TRBV19, the J gene TRBJ1-6; tentatively, D is TRBD1 (5 bases). The CDR3 consists of 14 residues. Germline CDR1 is LNHDA and CDR2 is SQIVND (reference sequence). Trimming removed 3 bases from V and 9 bases from J, with 12 bases in between. CDR3 coding DNA: TGTGCCAGTAGTATGGGAGGGACCGGTTCACCCCTCCACTTT. It translates to CASSMGGTGSPLHF. Variable domain in full (rest from reference TRBV19 and TRBJ1-6): DGGITQSPKYLFRKEGQNVTLSCEQNLNHDAMYWYRQDPGQGLRLIYYSQIVNDFQKGDIAEGYSVSREKKESFPLTVTSAQKNPTAFYLCASSMGGTGSPLHFGNGTRLTVT.

Only a few counts were recorded for this clone. The chain combines TRBV6-6 with TRBJ1-4; D remains unclear. The germline CDR1 and CDR2 sequences are MNHNY and SVGAGI (reference sequence). V was pared by 3 bases and J by 0 bases, with 11 bases between. The CDR3 extends over 16 amino acids. CDR3 sequence reads: CASSYRPAATNEKLFF. In DNA, the CDR3 is TGTGCCAGCAGTTATCGTCCCGCTGCAACTAATGAAAAACTGTTTTTT.

The genes are TRBV9 and TRBJ2-1; 13 nucleotides match TRBD2. With 4 bases clipped from V and 10 bases from J, the junction kept 5 bases outside the gene matches. In germline, CDR1 is SGDLS, CDR2 YYNGEE. The CDR3 is made up of 14 amino acids. CDR3 in amino acids: CASSRGLAGPEQFF. Written as DNA, the CDR3 is TGTGCCAGCAGCAGGGGACTAGCGGGGCCAGAGCAGTTCTTC.

The chain links TRBV10-2 to TRBJ2-5; D is unresolved. Germline CDR1 WSHSY, CDR2 SAAADI. V was shortened by 5 bases and J by 6 bases, with 13 bases between the two germline ends. This CDR3 comprises 13 residues. CDR3 residues: CASSPGLVKTQYF. CDR3 DNA sequence: TGCGCCAGCAGTCCCGGCCTTGTTAAGACCCAGTACTTC.

The chain joins TRBV5-4 to TRBJ2-1, with 7 bases lining up with TRBD1. The V segment lost 4 bases and the J segment 5 bases; nucleotides outside the gene matches: 3. Germline values: CDR1 SGHNT, CDR2 YYREEE (reference sequence). The CDR3 spans 13 residues. CDR3 coding DNA: TGTGCCAGCAGCCCGGGGACAGACAATGAGCAGTTCTTC. Its protein product is CASSPGTDNEQFF. Full variable domain (outside the CDR3, taken from reference TRBV5-4 and TRBJ2-1): ETGVTQSPTHLIKTRGQQVTLRCSSQSGHNTVSWYQQALGQGPQFIFQYYREEENGRGNFPPRFSGLQFPNYSSELNVNALELDDSALYLCASSPGTDNEQFFGPGTRLTVL.

This chain links TRBV13 with TRBJ2-7; 11 nucleotides agree with TRBD1. The CDR3 contains 15 residues. Germline assignment: CDR1 PRHDT and CDR2 FYEKMQ (reference sequence). V lost 5 bases to trimming and J lost 3 bases; unmatched junction nucleotides: 6. Here the CDR3 DNA reads TGTGCCAGCAGCGAAGCTGGGACAGGGGGCTACGAGCAGTACTTC. The encoded protein is CASSEAGTGGYEQYF.

The V gene is TRBV6-5, the J gene TRBJ2-3; 8 bases are a match to TRBD1. Germline values: CDR1 MNHEY, CDR2 SVGAGI. Trimming at V came to 2 bases and at J to 5 bases, leaving 6 bases not matched to a gene. There are 15 residues in the CDR3. CDR3 sequence (DNA): TGTGCCAGCAGTTACCAGGGGGCTGGGGGAGATACGCAGTATTTT. Translated: CASSYQGAGGDTQYF.

This sequence joins TRBV30 and TRBJ1-2; D is perhaps TRBD1 (6 bases). The CDR3 spans 13 residues. V was cut by 7 bases and J by 8 bases, with 20 bases left in between. CDR1 and CDR2 from the germline V gene are GTSNPN and SVGIG (reference sequence). The CDR3 DNA is TGTGCCTCGACGGTGGGGGCGCAAGACGGCTACACCTTC. This gives the protein CASTVGAQDGYTF.

The chain employs TRBV2 and TRBJ1-5; D perhaps matches TRBD1 (6 bases). The CDR3 loop spans 14 amino acids. The germline V and J ends were trimmed by 5 bases and 4 bases, with 12 bases remaining between them. CDR1 SNHLY and CDR2 FYNNEI come from the germline V gene. CDR3 protein: CASSFQGFNQPQHF. In DNA, the CDR3 is TGTGCCAGCAGTTTTCAGGGGTTTAATCAGCCCCAGCATTTT.

The chain links TRBV4-1 to TRBJ2-2, with D possibly TRBD1 on 6 matching bases. CDR1 and CDR2 (germline): MGHRA, YSYEKL. The V end lost 0 bases, the J end lost 6 bases, and 17 bases lay between the germline ends. There are 17 residues in the CDR3. CDR3 sequence reads: CASSQDPNRVLAGELFF. Here the CDR3 DNA reads TGCGCCAGCAGCCAAGATCCCAACAGGGTCTTGGCCGGGGAGCTGTTTTTT.

This rearrangement joins TRBV9 to TRBJ2-3; 7 nucleotides match TRBD2. Germline trimming cut 0 bases from V and 5 bases from J; bases unmatched to any gene: 6. The CDR3 totals 15 residues. CDR1 and CDR2 (germline): SGDLS, YYNGEE. The CDR3 coding sequence is TGTGCCAGCAGCGTAGCTGGAGCGGGGAGAGATACGCAGTATTTT. Amino acids: CASSVAGAGRDTQYF.

The CDR3 loop reads CASSIDDPSGGVTDTQYF. In nucleotides, the CDR3 is TGTGCCAGTAGTATAGATGACCCCAGCGGGGGGGTCACAGATACGCAGTATTTT. This chain links TRBV19 with TRBJ2-3; 10 bases agree with TRBD2. CDR3 size: 18 residues. V was clipped by 0 bases and J by 2 bases; unmatched bases: 8. Germline lookup yields CDR1 LNHDA and CDR2 SQIVND (reference sequence).

This chain connects TRBV7-6 to TRBJ2-1; 11 bases map to TRBD2. The germline V gene has CDR1 SGHVS and CDR2 FNYEAQ. This CDR3 contains 16 residues. With V trimmed by 4 bases and J by 7 bases, 9 bases remained unmatched. CDR3 amino acids: CASSSPLAGGGNEQFF. The CDR3, as DNA: TGTGCCAGCAGCTCCCCCCTAGCGGGGGGTGGTAATGAGCAGTTCTTC.

The J gene is TRBJ1-6, the V gene TRBV19; a weak D match, TRBD1 (5 bases). Trimming removed 6 bases from V and 10 bases from J, with 22 bases in between. CDR3 length equals 16 residues. Looked up from germline, CDR1 is LNHDA and CDR2 is SQIVND (reference sequence). The CDR3 DNA reads TGTGCCAGTAGCACCCCCCGAGGGGACTTGTTCTCACCCCTCCACTTT. It is translated as CASSTPRGDLFSPLHF.

The chain links TRBV12-5 to TRBJ2-1; 8 bases agree with TRBD1. The ends lost 6 bases at V and 10 bases at J; junction bases unmatched: 11. Per germline, CDR1 LGHNT and CDR2 FRNRAP. This CDR3 has 14 amino acids. CDR3 sequence (DNA): TGTGCTAGTGGACGCACCGGACAGGGAAACGAGCAGTTCTTC. The encoded protein is CASGRTGQGNEQFF.

The chain links TRBV29-1 to TRBJ1-2; a weak D match, TRBD1 (5 bases). Germline V lookup: CDR1 SQVTM, CDR2 ANQGSEA. The CDR3 has 12 residues. The V gene lost 7 bases and the J gene lost 2 bases, with 11 bases spanning the gap. CDR3 bases: TGCAGCGGACTGACAGCAAACTATGGCTACACCTTC. It translates to CSGLTANYGYTF.

This chain connects TRBV4-1 to TRBJ2-5; D is tentatively TRBD1 or TRBD2 (7 bases each). Trimming took off 6 bases at V and 0 bases at J, with 17 bases between the two ends. This CDR3 region has 16 residues. Germline V lookup: CDR1 MGHRA, CDR2 YSYEKL. The CDR3 region has the DNA TGCGCCAGCAGTTTGGGGGGGGGACAGTACCAAGAGACCCAGTACTTC. It yields the protein CASSLGGGQYQETQYF.